The clone carrying this T cell receptor beta chain was detected only a few times. This table comes from immunoSEQ multiplex PCR, and its TCRdb copy is limited to in-frame clones, with some not included. The sample has some 180,000 clones, roughly 89% seen once. This CDR3 has 16 amino acids. V lost 0 bases to trimming and J lost 4 bases, with 13 bases between them. CDR1 is SGHDN, CDR2 FVKESK, per germline. These data originate in a study of blood T cell repertoires in COVID-19. The V gene is TRBV14, the J gene TRBJ1-5, with TRBD1 as a possible D gene (5 bases). This TCR was recovered from a woman aged 25 to 39 who had been exposed to COVID-19. The specimen was PBMCs or T cells enriched from blood (not recorded which). CDR3: CASSQDRGTYNQPQHF. The CDR3 DNA follows: TGTGCCAGCAGCCAAGATCGGGGGACGTATAATCAGCCCCAGCATTTT.